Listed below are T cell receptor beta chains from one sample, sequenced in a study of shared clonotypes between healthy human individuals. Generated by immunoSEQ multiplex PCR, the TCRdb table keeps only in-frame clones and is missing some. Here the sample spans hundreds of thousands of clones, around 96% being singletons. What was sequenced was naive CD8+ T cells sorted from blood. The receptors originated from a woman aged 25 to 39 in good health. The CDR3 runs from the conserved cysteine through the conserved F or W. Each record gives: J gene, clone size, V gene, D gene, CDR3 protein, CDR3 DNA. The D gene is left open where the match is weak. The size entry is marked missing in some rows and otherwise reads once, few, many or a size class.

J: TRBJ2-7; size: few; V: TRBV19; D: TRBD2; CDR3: CASSITSGSAHYEQYF; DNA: TGTGCCAGTAGTATTACTAGCGGGAGCGCCCACTACGAGCAGTACTTC
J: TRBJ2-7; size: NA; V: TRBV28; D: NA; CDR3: CASSFRGDSYEQYF; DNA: TGTGCCAGCAGTTTCAGGGGGGACTCCTACGAGCAGTACTTC
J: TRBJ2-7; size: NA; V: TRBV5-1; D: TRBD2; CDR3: CASSLVAGGPSYEQYF; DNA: TGCGCCAGCAGCTTGGTAGCGGGAGGACCTTCCTACGAGCAGTACTTC
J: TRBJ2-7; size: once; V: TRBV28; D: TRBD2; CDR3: CASSSIRTSGRSYEQYF; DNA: TGTGCCAGCAGTTCCATAAGGACTAGCGGGAGATCCTACGAGCAGTACTTC
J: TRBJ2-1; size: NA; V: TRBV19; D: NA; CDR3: CASSIGQSSYNEQFF; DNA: TGTGCCAGTAGTATCGGCCAGAGCTCCTACAATGAGCAGTTCTTC
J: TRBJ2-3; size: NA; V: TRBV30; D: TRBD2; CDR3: CAWGTSGFTDTQYF; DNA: TGTGCCTGGGGGACTAGCGGGTTCACAGATACGCAGTATTTT
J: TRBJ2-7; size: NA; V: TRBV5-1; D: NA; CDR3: CASSLARGGEQYF; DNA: TGCGCCAGCAGCTTGGCCCGGGGTGGCGAGCAGTACTTC
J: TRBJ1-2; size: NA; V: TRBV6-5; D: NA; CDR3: CASSYGSTGPFGYTF; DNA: TGTGCCAGCAGTTACGGATCAACAGGGCCCTTCGGCTACACCTTC
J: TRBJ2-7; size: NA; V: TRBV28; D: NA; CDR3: CASSPWERGYEGNYEQYF; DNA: TGTGCCAGCAGTCCCTGGGAAAGGGGGTATGAGGGGAACTACGAGCAGTACTTC
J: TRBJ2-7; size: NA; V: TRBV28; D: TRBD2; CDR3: CASSHHSGGMYEQYF; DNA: TGTGCCAGCAGTCATCACTCGGGAGGGATGTACGAGCAGTACTTC
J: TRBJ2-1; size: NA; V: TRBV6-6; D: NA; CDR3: CASTRDGEQFF; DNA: TGTGCCAGCACCCGGGATGGTGAGCAGTTCTTC
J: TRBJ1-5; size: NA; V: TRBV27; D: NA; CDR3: CASSIGAWDRGSQHF; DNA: TGTGCCAGCAGCATAGGGGCCTGGGATCGCGGTTCCCAGCATTTT
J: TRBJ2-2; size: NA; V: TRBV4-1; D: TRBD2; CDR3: CASSQISGSAGELFF; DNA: TGCGCCAGCAGCCAAATCAGCGGGAGTGCCGGGGAGCTGTTTTTT
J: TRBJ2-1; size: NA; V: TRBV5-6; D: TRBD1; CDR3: CASILGTGVNEQFF; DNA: TGTGCCAGCATCCTAGGGACAGGGGTCAATGAGCAGTTCTTC
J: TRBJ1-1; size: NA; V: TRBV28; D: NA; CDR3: CASSLQGFPEAFF; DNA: TGTGCCAGCAGTCTGCAGGGTTTTCCTGAAGCTTTCTTT
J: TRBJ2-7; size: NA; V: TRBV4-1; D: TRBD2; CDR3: CASSRIALAGGSDEQYF; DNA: TGCGCCAGCAGCCGCATTGCACTAGCGGGAGGGTCCGACGAGCAGTACTTC
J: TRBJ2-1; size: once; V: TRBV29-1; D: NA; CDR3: CSVGNTRRSYNEQFF; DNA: TGCAGCGTTGGGAACACCCGGAGGTCCTACAATGAGCAGTTCTTC